A selection of T cell receptor beta chains follows, all from one sample in a study of immune characterization of retroperitoneal liposarcoma. A single record per CDR3 protein comes from TCRdb applying MiXCR to the PCR reads. The sample gives fewer than 13,000 distinct CDR3 sequences, about 27% of which show up once; over 6.5% is in the top ten. Sequenced sample: tumor tissue. The receptors shown here come from a male donor with retroperitoneal liposarcoma. Both conserved end residues are part of each CDR3. The order of the fields is J gene, V gene, CDR3 protein.

j_call: TRBJ2-1
v_call: TRBV24-1
cdr3_aa: CATSDPGTGTYNEQFF

j_call: TRBJ2-3
v_call: TRBV25-1
cdr3_aa: CASSVSPDTQYF

j_call: TRBJ2-5
v_call: TRBV6-1
cdr3_aa: CASSELAGGRQETQYF

j_call: TRBJ2-2
v_call: TRBV27
cdr3_aa: CASSPVPNTGELFF

j_call: NA
v_call: TRBV7-6
cdr3_aa: CASSPHAGQGAKNIQYF

j_call: TRBJ2-3
v_call: TRBV6-1
cdr3_aa: CASRMDGTDTQYF

j_call: TRBJ2-1
v_call: TRBV12-3/TRBV12-4
cdr3_aa: CASSPLAGIMRDEQFF

j_call: TRBJ1-4
v_call: TRBV7-2
cdr3_aa: CASSLADRELFF

j_call: TRBJ2-3
v_call: TRBV6-1
cdr3_aa: CASRGGGLDTQYF

j_call: TRBJ2-3
v_call: TRBV7-3
cdr3_aa: CASSSGTSVDTQYF

j_call: TRBJ2-1
v_call: TRBV7-6
cdr3_aa: CASRRRGRETQFF

j_call: TRBJ1-2
v_call: TRBV7-6
cdr3_aa: CASSSPDTSYGYTF

j_call: NA
v_call: TRBV12-3/TRBV12-4
cdr3_aa: CASSFRPYEQYF

j_call: NA
v_call: TRBV7-6
cdr3_aa: CASSLQPGTGTTGTQLVQYF

j_call: TRBJ2-4
v_call: TRBV6-1
cdr3_aa: CASSEQPPAGGSYNEQYF

j_call: TRBJ2-3
v_call: TRBV4-1
cdr3_aa: CASSQMGTVAVARYSDTQYF

j_call: NA
v_call: TRBV6-1
cdr3_aa: CASSEEVDGFYSYEQFF

j_call: TRBJ2-1
v_call: TRBV12-3/TRBV12-4
cdr3_aa: CASSSSFGTLKSYDEQFF

j_call: TRBJ1-3
v_call: TRBV12-3/TRBV12-4
cdr3_aa: CASSTGHTGNTIYF

j_call: TRBJ2-5
v_call: TRBV6-5
cdr3_aa: CASSYSRGYERGGLEETQYF

j_call: TRBJ2-2
v_call: TRBV6-1
cdr3_aa: CASSGRSRSWNTGELFF

j_call: TRBJ2-5
v_call: TRBV7-6
cdr3_aa: CASSTPDDEQYF

j_call: TRBJ2-1
v_call: TRBV6-6
cdr3_aa: CASSYPPGTGGYNEQFF

j_call: TRBJ2-7
v_call: TRBV7-2
cdr3_aa: CASSPTGQNYEQYF

j_call: TRBJ2-1
v_call: TRBV6-1
cdr3_aa: CASSPSSTYNEQFF

j_call: NA
v_call: TRBV25-1
cdr3_aa: CASSGLAGGETQYF

j_call: TRBJ2-2
v_call: TRBV7-6
cdr3_aa: CASSPSPTGPANTGELFF

j_call: TRBJ1-1
v_call: TRBV6-2/TRBV6-3
cdr3_aa: CASSQGHTEAFF

j_call: TRBJ1-2
v_call: TRBV6-9
cdr3_aa: CASSSWGLANYGYTF

j_call: TRBJ2-1
v_call: TRBV11-3
cdr3_aa: CASSPGGADAYEQFF

j_call: TRBJ1-6
v_call: TRBV6-1
cdr3_aa: CASNSYNSPLHF

j_call: TRBJ2-1
v_call: TRBV6-1
cdr3_aa: CASSEGINRYNEQFF

j_call: TRBJ2-4
v_call: TRBV27
cdr3_aa: CASSPGGTNIQYF

j_call: TRBJ2-5
v_call: TRBV11-3
cdr3_aa: CASRAEGASYNEQYF

j_call: TRBJ2-2
v_call: TRBV10-3
cdr3_aa: CATLASKNTGELFF

j_call: TRBJ1-1
v_call: TRBV6-1
cdr3_aa: CASSVSEGNTEAFF

j_call: TRBJ2-3
v_call: TRBV6-1
cdr3_aa: CASSGLAGGTDTQYF

j_call: NA
v_call: TRBV6-8
cdr3_aa: CASSYSGGRKETQFF

j_call: TRBJ2-1
v_call: TRBV10-1
cdr3_aa: CASSDRSYNEQFF

j_call: TRBJ2-1
v_call: TRBV6-1
cdr3_aa: CASSPGNEQFF

j_call: TRBJ2-4
v_call: TRBV7-6
cdr3_aa: CASSTPGTGKEQYF

j_call: NA
v_call: TRBV6-1
cdr3_aa: CASTPDRATYEQYF

j_call: NA
v_call: TRBV3-1
cdr3_aa: CASSQAPGLADYEQYF

j_call: TRBJ2-1
v_call: TRBV7-2
cdr3_aa: CASSLGLETAKETQFF

j_call: TRBJ2-1
v_call: TRBV7-2
cdr3_aa: CASSGRKGETQFF

j_call: TRBJ1-5
v_call: TRBV7-8
cdr3_aa: CASSWDFVQPQHF

j_call: TRBJ2-5
v_call: TRBV6-1
cdr3_aa: CASNGQGLKTQYF

j_call: TRBJ2-3
v_call: TRBV25-1
cdr3_aa: CASSRQGQSTDTQYF

j_call: TRBJ2-3
v_call: TRBV6-1
cdr3_aa: CASSELAGGPDTQYF

j_call: TRBJ1-5
v_call: TRBV6-1
cdr3_aa: CASSEGGGASRVGNQPQHF

j_call: TRBJ1-1
v_call: TRBV6-1
cdr3_aa: CASSEVRVNTEAFF

j_call: NA
v_call: TRBV27
cdr3_aa: CASSFWREREQFF

j_call: TRBJ2-6
v_call: TRBV6-1
cdr3_aa: CASSFQGTGANVLTF